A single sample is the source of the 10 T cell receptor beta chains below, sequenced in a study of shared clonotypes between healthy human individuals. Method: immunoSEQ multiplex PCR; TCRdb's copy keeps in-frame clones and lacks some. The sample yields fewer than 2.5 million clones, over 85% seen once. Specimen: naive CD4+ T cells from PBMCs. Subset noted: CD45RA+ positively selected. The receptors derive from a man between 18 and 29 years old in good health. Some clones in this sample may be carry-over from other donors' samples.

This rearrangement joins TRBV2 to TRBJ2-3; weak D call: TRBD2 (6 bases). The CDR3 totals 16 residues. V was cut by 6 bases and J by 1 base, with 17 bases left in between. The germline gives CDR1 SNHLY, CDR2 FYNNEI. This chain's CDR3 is CASRTLTSRGTDTQYF. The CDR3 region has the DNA TGTGCCAGCAGAACCTTAACTAGCCGTGGCACAGATACGCAGTATTTT.

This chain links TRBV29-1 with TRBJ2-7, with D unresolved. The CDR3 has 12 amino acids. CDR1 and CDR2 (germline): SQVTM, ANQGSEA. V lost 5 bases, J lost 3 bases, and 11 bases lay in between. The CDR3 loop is CSVKWASYEQYF. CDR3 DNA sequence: TGCAGCGTTAAGTGGGCGAGCTACGAGCAGTACTTC.

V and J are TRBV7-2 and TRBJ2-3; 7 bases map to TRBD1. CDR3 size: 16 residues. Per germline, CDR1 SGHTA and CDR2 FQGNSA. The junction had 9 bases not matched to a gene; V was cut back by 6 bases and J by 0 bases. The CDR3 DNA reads TGTGCCAGCAGATTAATTGGACAGGTTAGCACAGATACGCAGTATTTT. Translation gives CASRLIGQVSTDTQYF. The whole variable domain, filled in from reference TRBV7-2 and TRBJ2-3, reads GAGVSQSPSNKVTEKGKDVELRCDPISGHTALYWYRQSLGQGLEFLIYFQGNSAPDKSGLPSDRFSAERTGGSVSTLTIQRTQQEDSAVYLCASRLIGQVSTDTQYFGPGTRLTVL.

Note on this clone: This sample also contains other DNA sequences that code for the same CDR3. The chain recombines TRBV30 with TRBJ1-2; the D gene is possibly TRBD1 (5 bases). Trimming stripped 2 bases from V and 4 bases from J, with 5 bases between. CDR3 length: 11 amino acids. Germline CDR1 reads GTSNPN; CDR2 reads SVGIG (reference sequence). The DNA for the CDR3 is TGTGCCTGGAGTCAGGGCTATGGCTACACCTTC. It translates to CAWSQGYGYTF.

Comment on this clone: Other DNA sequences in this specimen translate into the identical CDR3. This chain's CDR3 is CASSSGSYEQYF. The DNA of the CDR3 is TGTGCCAGCAGTAGCGGGAGCTACGAGCAGTACTTC. The chain has TRBV6-5 and TRBJ2-7; TRBD2 agrees at 8 bases. The V and J ends lost 5 bases and 3 bases, in that order; junction bases with no gene match: 0. This CDR3 is built from 12 residues. The germline V gene has CDR1 MNHEY and CDR2 SVGAGI.

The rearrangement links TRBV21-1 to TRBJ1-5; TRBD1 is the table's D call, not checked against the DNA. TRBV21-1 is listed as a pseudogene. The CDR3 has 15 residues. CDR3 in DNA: TGTGCCAGCAGGACGACAGGGGGCTGCAATCAGCCCCAGCATTTT. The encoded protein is CASRTTGGCNQPQHF.

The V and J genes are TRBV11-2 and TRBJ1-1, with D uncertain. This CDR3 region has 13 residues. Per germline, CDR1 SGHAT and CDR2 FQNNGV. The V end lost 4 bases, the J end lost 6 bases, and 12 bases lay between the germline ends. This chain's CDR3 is CASSSLSGAEAFF. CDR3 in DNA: TGTGCCAGCAGCTCGCTTAGCGGCGCTGAAGCTTTCTTT.

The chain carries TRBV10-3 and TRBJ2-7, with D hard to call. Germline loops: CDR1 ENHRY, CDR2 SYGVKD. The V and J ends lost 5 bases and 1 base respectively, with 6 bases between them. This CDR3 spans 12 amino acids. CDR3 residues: CAISSASYEQYF. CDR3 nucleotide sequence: TGTGCCATCAGTTCAGCTTCCTACGAGCAGTACTTC.

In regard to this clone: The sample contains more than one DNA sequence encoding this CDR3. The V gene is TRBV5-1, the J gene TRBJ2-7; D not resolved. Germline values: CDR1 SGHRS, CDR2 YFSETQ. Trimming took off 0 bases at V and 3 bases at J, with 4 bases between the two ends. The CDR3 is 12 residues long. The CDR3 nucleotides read TGCGCCAGCAGCTTGGATGGCTACGAGCAGTACTTC. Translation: CASSLDGYEQYF.

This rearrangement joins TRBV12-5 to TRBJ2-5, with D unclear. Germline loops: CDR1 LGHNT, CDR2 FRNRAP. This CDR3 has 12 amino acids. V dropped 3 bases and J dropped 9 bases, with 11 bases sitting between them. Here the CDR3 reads CASGLKETPQYF. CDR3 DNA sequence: TGTGCTAGTGGTTTAAAGGAGACCCCCCAGTACTTC.